Each of the 4 T cell receptor beta chains below was sequenced from the same sample in a study of OX40 agonist ivuxolimab in advanced cancers. Measured with immunoSEQ multiplex PCR; TCRdb has only the in-frame clones, and not every one. This table has tens of thousands of clones, 81% appearing once. Sequenced here: CD4+ or CD8+ T cells sorted from blood, sampled in a trial of the OX40 agonist ivuxolimab. The receptors originated from an adult with an advanced solid tumor such as melanoma, head and neck, liver or kidney cancer.

The chain couples TRBV13 to TRBJ2-1; D might be TRBD1 (7 bases). Deletions cut 3 bases from V and 4 bases from J, with 16 bases between. CDR1 and CDR2 (germline): PRHDT, FYEKMQ (reference sequence). The CDR3 length is 16 residues. The CDR3 protein is CASSFRGVKVYNEQFF. CDR3 DNA sequence: TGTGCCAGCAGCTTCAGGGGGGTTAAGGTATACAATGAGCAGTTCTTC.

This clone was seen a few times. The genes are TRBV19 and TRBJ2-2; 8 nucleotides match TRBD2. The CDR3 has 12 amino acids. Germline loops: CDR1 LNHDA, CDR2 SQIVND (reference sequence). J gave up 7 bases and V 10 bases, and 5 bases lay outside the gene matches. The CDR3 DNA follows: TGTGCCACACTAGCGGAGGGCGGGGAGCTGTTTTTT. Residues: CATLAEGGELFF.

The rearrangement uses TRBV7-9 and TRBJ2-5; no reliable D call. The CDR3 is 13 residues long. Germline V CDR1 and CDR2: SEHNR, FQNEAQ (reference sequence). V lost 1 base and J 2 bases, leaving 5 bases between the germline ends. The DNA for the CDR3 is TGTGCCAGCAGCTTAGGGAGTCAAGAGACCCAGTACTTC. Translation gives CASSLGSQETQYF.

This CDR3 reads CASSKDDSVSSPQHF. The CDR3 coding sequence is TGTGCCAGTAGTAAGGACGATTCGGTGTCCTCGCCCCAGCATTTT. The chain carries TRBV19 and TRBJ1-5, with unresolved D. There are 15 residues in the CDR3. V was pared by 4 bases and J by 9 bases, with 19 bases between. In germline, CDR1 is LNHDA, CDR2 SQIVND (reference sequence).